These 20 T cell receptor beta chains were all obtained from the same sample, sequenced in a study of Graves' ophthalmopathy and Graves' hyperthyroidism (dated by TCRdb to 2016 to 2018). The reads were generated on an Illumina HiSeq 2000. TCR beta CDR3 regions were amplified from RNA transcripts for repertoire sequencing. The first round of RT-PCR was done with HTBI primers and the Qiagen OneStep RT-PCR kit, and was followed by a second round of multiplex PCR, then size selection and purification. TCRdb reworked the public reads: Q25 trimming with fastp, MiXCR clone assembly, productive beta chains retained. Every CDR3 protein is listed once, alongside the most common genes and DNA of its rows. The sample profile shows 1 million to 1.3 million distinct CDR3 sequences; about 38% of them were found once. Over 8.5% of the sample goes to the ten largest clones. The sample comprised peripheral blood or thyroid tissue (not recorded which). These receptors came from an adult man with Graves' hyperthyroidism.

This clonotype was seen repeatedly, ten times or more. This chain connects TRBV29-1 to TRBJ2-2; 12 bases match TRBD1. Losses at the gene ends were 7 bases for V and 11 bases for J; bases not matched to a gene: 8. The germline CDR1 and CDR2 sequences are SQVTM and ANQGSEA. The CDR3 is made up of 13 amino acids. The CDR3 bases are TGCAGCGGGGGGGACAGGGGGCGCGTAGAGCTGTTTTTT. It is translated as CSGGDRGRVELFF.

This clonotype has a single count. V gene TRBV25-1 combines with J gene TRBJ2-1; D is possibly TRBD1 (6 bases). Germline loops: CDR1 MGHDK, CDR2 SYGVNS. V lost 6 bases to trimming and J lost 5 bases, with 8 bases between them. This CDR3 has 12 amino acids. Written as DNA, the CDR3 is TGTGCCAGCAGGGACAGTAACAATGAGCAGTTCTTC. Protein sequence: CASRDSNNEQFF. The full variable domain, its missing parts supplied by reference TRBV25-1 and TRBJ2-1, is EADIYQTPRYLVIGTGKKITLECSQTMGHDKMYWYQQDPGMELHLIHYSYGVNSTEKGDLSSESTVSRIRTEHFPLTLESARPSHTSQYLCASRDSNNEQFFGPGTRLTVL.

This clonotype was observed a few times. This CDR3 reads CASSFALAGGETYEQYF. Here the CDR3 DNA reads TGCGCCAGCAGCTTTGCTCTAGCGGGGGGCGAGACCTACGAGCAGTACTTC. The chain uses TRBV5-1 and TRBJ2-7; TRBD2 agrees at 11 bases. Trimming at V came to 2 bases and at J to 2 bases, leaving 9 bases not matched to a gene. The CDR3 loop spans 17 amino acids. CDR1 is SGHRS and CDR2 is YFSETQ in the germline V gene.

The chain uses TRBV25-1 and TRBJ2-5, with D possibly matching TRBD2 (6 bases). Trimming took off 4 bases at V and 4 bases at J, with 13 bases between the two ends. Per germline, CDR1 MGHDK and CDR2 SYGVNS. The CDR3 is made up of 14 amino acids. CDR3 protein: CASSAPGLAETQYF. DNA of the CDR3: TGTGCCAGCAGTGCTCCGGGACTTGCAGAGACCCAGTACTTC.

Note on this clonotype: A read error may be the cause here, since a much bigger clone is one base away. V usage is TRBV7-8 and J usage is TRBJ2-2; D not certain. The V end was cut by 9 bases, the J end by 1 base, with 9 bases between. This CDR3 is 13 amino acids long. Germline V CDR1 and CDR2: SGHVS, FQNEAQ. The CDR3 region has the DNA TGTGCCAGTGCCTTCGAGAACACCGGGGAGCTGTTTTTT. Its translation is CASAFENTGELFF.

The rearrangement links TRBV7-9 to TRBJ2-7; 9 bases line up with TRBD1. V gave up 5 bases and J gave up 5 bases; unmatched junction bases: 10. The CDR3 runs to 15 residues. Germline lookup yields CDR1 SEHNR and CDR2 FQNEAQ (reference sequence). The CDR3 DNA follows: TGTGCCAGCAGCCCCCGGGACAGGGAGTCCCACGAGCAGTACTTC. This gives the protein CASSPRDRESHEQYF.

This rearrangement joins TRBV27 to TRBJ2-5; the D gene is possibly TRBD1 (7 bases). CDR3 length: 15 residues. Germline V CDR1 and CDR2: MNHEY, SMNVEV (reference sequence). V lost 3 bases and J 10 bases, leaving 21 bases between the germline ends. The CDR3: CASSFKTGAGGDQYF. CDR3 bases: TGTGCCAGCAGTTTCAAAACAGGGGCCGGGGGTGACCAGTACTTC.

On this clonotype: A much larger clone differs by one base, so this may be a read error. The chain carries TRBV9 and TRBJ1-4; D is possibly TRBD1 (5 bases). The germline V gene encodes CDR1 SGDLS and CDR2 YYNGEE. The length of the CDR3 is 14 residues. The CDR3 sequence: CTSSGLGATKKLFF. As DNA, the CDR3 is TGTACCAGCAGCGGCTTAGGGGCTACCAAAAAACTGTTTTTT.

The chain is built from TRBV29-1 and TRBJ2-5; 9 bases match TRBD2. J was trimmed by 4 bases and V by 5 bases; bases with no gene match: 11. This CDR3 region has 15 residues. Germline V lookup: CDR1 SQVTM, CDR2 ANQGSEA. The CDR3 spells CSVSGAGGPGETQYF. CDR3 bases: TGCAGCGTTTCAGGGGCGGGAGGGCCGGGAGAGACCCAGTACTTC.

The chain links TRBV6-2 or TRBV6-3 to TRBJ1-5; D is unclear. Germline values: CDR1 MNHEY, CDR2 SVGEGT. This CDR3 has 11 residues. The V gene lost 4 bases and the J gene lost 9 bases, with 7 bases spanning the gap. The CDR3 spells CASSSAGPQHF. CDR3 bases: TGTGCCAGCAGTTCCGCGGGGCCCCAGCATTTT.

This clonotype was picked up many times. The chain is built from TRBV9 and TRBJ2-6, with D tentatively TRBD1 (5 bases). CDR3 length equals 16 residues. V was cut by 5 bases and J by 8 bases, with 20 bases left in between. The germline V gene has CDR1 SGDLS and CDR2 YYNGEE. The CDR3 sequence: CASSYLRDFMTNVLTF. The CDR3 coding sequence is TGTGCCAGCAGTTACCTCAGGGATTTTATGACCAACGTCCTGACTTTC.

This clonotype was seen at least ten times. The chain employs TRBV19 and TRBJ2-7, with D perhaps matching TRBD2 (6 bases). The CDR3 has 12 residues. Trimming took 7 bases from V and 5 from J, leaving 12 bases between them. The germline V gene encodes CDR1 LNHDA and CDR2 SQIVND (reference sequence). CDR3 nucleotide sequence: TGTGCCAGTAAATCGCGGGGCAACGAGCAGTACTTC. It specifies CASKSRGNEQYF.

This clonotype was counted ten times or more. This chain joins TRBV7-9 and TRBJ2-7; no definite D call. The length of the CDR3 is 14 residues. Trimming cost V 5 bases and J 4 bases, with 15 bases left between them. The germline gives CDR1 SEHNR, CDR2 FQNEAQ (reference sequence). For the CDR3, the DNA is TGTGCCAGCAGCCCAATCGGGCGAAGTTACGAGCAGTACTTC. Translation: CASSPIGRSYEQYF.

This clonotype was seen repeatedly, ten times or more. V and J are TRBV7-9 and TRBJ2-7, with 10 nucleotides matching TRBD1. In germline, CDR1 is SEHNR, CDR2 FQNEAQ (reference sequence). This CDR3 has 15 amino acids. V shed 1 base and J 4 bases; nucleotides not matched to a gene: 4. The CDR3 protein is CASSLGTGGRYEQYF. CDR3 DNA: TGTGCCAGCAGCTTAGGGACAGGGGGTCGGTACGAGCAGTACTTC.

The sample holds many counts of this clonotype. The genes are TRBV24-1 and TRBJ1-2, with TRBD1 as a possible D gene (6 bases). The CDR3 extends over 12 amino acids. The V and J ends lost 5 bases and 6 bases respectively, with 9 bases between them. The germline V gene has CDR1 KGHDR and CDR2 SFDVKD. The CDR3 DNA follows: TGTGCCACCAGTGCGACAGGCCATGGCTACACCTTC. Its protein is CATSATGHGYTF.

Details on this clonotype: A much larger clone is a single base away; this may be a read error. V gene TRBV7-9 combines with J gene TRBJ2-7, with 9 nucleotides matching TRBD1. The CDR3 totals 15 residues. The V and J ends lost 2 bases and 4 bases, in that order; junction bases with no gene match: 6. Germline-derived CDR1 and CDR2 are SEHNR and FQNEAQ (reference sequence). The CDR3 nucleotides are TGTGCCAGCAGCTTATACTACAGGGGGCGTTACGAGCAGTACTTC. This sequence encodes CASSLYYRGRYEQYF.

At least ten counts were recorded for this clonotype. This rearrangement joins TRBV5-6 to TRBJ1-1; unclear D gene. The CDR3 is made up of 13 amino acids. The germline V and J ends were trimmed by 4 bases and 4 bases, with 11 bases remaining between them. Germline V gene lookup returns CDR1 SGHDT and CDR2 YYEEEE. The DNA of the CDR3 is TGTGCCAGCAGCGCCCCCCGGAGCACTGAAGCTTTCTTT. The encoded protein is CASSAPRSTEAFF.

The chain combines TRBV5-1 with TRBJ1-4; TRBD1 might be the D (5 bases). This CDR3 is 15 amino acids long. CDR1 and CDR2 (germline): SGHRS, YFSETQ. The V end was cut by 4 bases, the J end by 8 bases, with 18 bases between. In nucleotides, the CDR3 is TGCGCCAGCAGCCCGGGGCACAGTCTGAGGGAAAAACTGTTTTTT. It encodes CASSPGHSLREKLFF. Based on the CDR3 plus reference TRBV5-1 and TRBJ1-4, the full variable domain is KAGVTQTPRYLIKTRGQQVTLSCSPISGHRSVSWYQQTPGQGLQFLFEYFSETQRNKGNFPGRFSGRQFSNSRSEMNVSTLELGDSALYLCASSPGHSLREKLFFGSGTQLSVL.

This clonotype was observed a single time. The chain links TRBV9 to TRBJ1-1; D unresolved. Trimming shortened V by 0 bases and J by 11 bases, and 14 bases separated the two germline ends. This CDR3 is 13 amino acids long. Germline CDR1 SGDLS, CDR2 YYNGEE. CDR3 DNA: TGTGCCAGCAGCGTAGTGAAGGGAACTATGGCTTTCTTT. It yields the protein CASSVVKGTMAFF.

The gene calls are TRBV29-1 and TRBJ2-2; D call uncertain. Germline CDR1 and CDR2: SQVTM and ANQGSEA. Deletions cut 7 bases from V and 7 bases from J, with 7 bases between. The CDR3 runs 10 residues. The CDR3 loop reads CSAFYGELFF. The CDR3 DNA follows: TGCAGCGCTTTCTACGGGGAGCTGTTTTTT.